This is a list of T cell receptor beta chains from one sample in a study of regulatory T cells in long-lasting Graves disease. TCRdb reprocessed the multiplex PCR reads with MiXCR, giving one entry per CDR3 protein. The sample includes 400,000 to 500,000 distinct CDR3 sequences, about 22% of them seen just once. The sample consisted of peripheral blood mononuclear cells (PBMCs), taken when the disease was refractory, from a patient treated with antithyroid drugs. These receptors were obtained from a female donor with Graves disease. Both conserved end residues are part of each CDR3. The D gene is left open where the match is weak. The size of a clone is reported for some rows only, either as once, few or many, or as a class for expanded clones.

cdr3_aa: CSASDRGGETQYF; cdr3_nt: TGCAGCGCCTCAGACAGGGGAGGGGAGACCCAGTACTTC; v_call: TRBV29-1; clone_size: -; d_call: -; j_call: TRBJ2-5
cdr3_aa: CASSIGTSFFETQYF; cdr3_nt: TGTGCCAGTAGTATAGGGACTAGTTTTTTCGAGACCCAGTACTTC; v_call: TRBV19; clone_size: few; d_call: TRBD2; j_call: TRBJ2-5
cdr3_aa: CASSQRTGGASSPLHF; cdr3_nt: TGTGCCAGCAGCCAAAGGACAGGGGGCGCTTCTTCACCCCTCCACTTT; v_call: TRBV3-1; clone_size: few; d_call: TRBD1; j_call: TRBJ1-6
cdr3_aa: CASSPRLAGAITGELFF; cdr3_nt: TGTGCCAGCAGCCCCCGACTAGCGGGGGCCATCACCGGGGAGCTGTTTTTT; v_call: TRBV7-2; clone_size: few; d_call: TRBD2; j_call: TRBJ2-2
cdr3_aa: CAIKPGGLGYGYTF; cdr3_nt: TGTGCCATCAAACCAGGGGGCCTTGGCTATGGCTACACCTTC; v_call: TRBV10-3; clone_size: -; d_call: TRBD1; j_call: TRBJ1-2
cdr3_aa: CASSYSISQRADYEQYF; cdr3_nt: TGTGCCAGCAGTTACTCCATTTCGCAGAGGGCAGACTACGAGCAGTACTTC; v_call: TRBV6-5; clone_size: many; d_call: -; j_call: TRBJ2-7
cdr3_aa: CASSYSTSRDPETF; cdr3_nt: TGTGCCAGCAGTTACTCGACCTCCCGGGACCCCGAGACCTTT; v_call: TRBV6-2/TRBV6-3; clone_size: many; d_call: -; j_call: TRBJ1-6
cdr3_aa: CASSFGALNVLTF; cdr3_nt: TGTGCCAGCAGTTTTGGGGCACTCAACGTCCTGACTTTC; v_call: TRBV12-3/TRBV12-4; clone_size: few; d_call: -; j_call: TRBJ2-6
cdr3_aa: CASSLLPTSTEAFF; cdr3_nt: TGTGCCAGCAGCTTGCTCCCGACGAGCACTGAAGCTTTCTTT; v_call: TRBV5-4; clone_size: -; d_call: -; j_call: TRBJ1-1
cdr3_aa: CASSFARSYEQYF; cdr3_nt: TGTGCCAGCAGTTTTGCCCGATCCTACGAGCAGTACTTC; v_call: TRBV12-3/TRBV12-4; clone_size: many; d_call: -; j_call: TRBJ2-7
cdr3_aa: CASSPFRANTGELFF; cdr3_nt: TGTGCCAGCAGCCCATTTCGGGCGAACACCGGGGAGCTGTTTTTT; v_call: TRBV6-1; clone_size: few; d_call: -; j_call: TRBJ2-2
cdr3_aa: CASSSTNEKETQYF; cdr3_nt: TGTGCCAGCAGCTCGACAAACGAAAAAGAGACCCAGTACTTC; v_call: TRBV7-9; clone_size: few; d_call: -; j_call: TRBJ2-5
cdr3_aa: CASSLTGQPTGELFF; cdr3_nt: TGTGCCAGCAGTTTAACGGGGCAGCCCACCGGGGAGCTGTTTTTT; v_call: TRBV28; clone_size: many; d_call: -; j_call: TRBJ2-2
cdr3_aa: CASSNRDGSSYEQYF; cdr3_nt: TGTGCCAGCAGTAACCGGGACGGATCGTCCTACGAGCAGTACTTC; v_call: TRBV6-1; clone_size: many; d_call: -; j_call: TRBJ2-7
cdr3_aa: CASSETAPVGEQFF; cdr3_nt: TGTGCCAGCAGTGAAACGGCGCCGGTGGGTGAGCAGTTCTTC; v_call: TRBV2; clone_size: once; d_call: -; j_call: TRBJ2-1
cdr3_aa: CSAGGVNTGELFF; cdr3_nt: TGCAGTGCTGGGGGCGTAAACACCGGGGAGCTGTTTTTT; v_call: TRBV20-1; clone_size: -; d_call: -; j_call: TRBJ2-2
cdr3_aa: CASSIAAGRGYGYTF; cdr3_nt: TGTGCCAGTAGTATAGCGGCAGGGCGAGGCTATGGCTACACCTTC; v_call: TRBV19; clone_size: many; d_call: -; j_call: TRBJ1-2
cdr3_aa: CSAIRGIDEKLFF; cdr3_nt: TGCAGTGCTATCAGGGGTATAGACGAAAAACTGTTTTTT; v_call: TRBV20-1; clone_size: -; d_call: -; j_call: TRBJ1-4
cdr3_aa: CASSSGHQNTEAFF; cdr3_nt: TGTGCCAGCAGTTCGGGACACCAGAACACTGAAGCTTTCTTT; v_call: TRBV7-2; clone_size: many; d_call: -; j_call: TRBJ1-1
cdr3_aa: CATTGQGFPGELFF; cdr3_nt: TGTGCCACCACTGGGCAGGGGTTCCCCGGGGAGCTGTTTTTT; v_call: TRBV6-1; clone_size: -; d_call: -; j_call: TRBJ2-2
cdr3_aa: CASSAYIRGETQYF; cdr3_nt: TGTGCCAGCAGCGCTTATATCAGGGGAGAGACCCAGTACTTC; v_call: TRBV7-2; clone_size: -; d_call: -; j_call: TRBJ2-5
cdr3_aa: CASIKGAGEQYF; cdr3_nt: TGTGCCAGCATAAAAGGGGCGGGCGAGCAGTACTTC; v_call: TRBV28; clone_size: many; d_call: -; j_call: TRBJ2-7
cdr3_aa: CASSLIGGSSGANVLTF; cdr3_nt: TGTGCCAGCAGTTTAATCGGCGGGAGCTCTGGGGCCAACGTCCTGACTTTC; v_call: TRBV28; clone_size: -; d_call: TRBD2; j_call: TRBJ2-6
cdr3_aa: CAWSMGGELFF; cdr3_nt: TGTGCCTGGAGTATGGGCGGGGAGCTGTTTTTT; v_call: TRBV30; clone_size: -; d_call: -; j_call: TRBJ2-2
cdr3_aa: CASSYLGQNTEAFF; cdr3_nt: TGTGCCAGCAGTTATCTTGGTCAGAACACTGAAGCTTTCTTT; v_call: TRBV6-5; clone_size: -; d_call: -; j_call: TRBJ1-1
cdr3_aa: CAAGADGGF; cdr3_nt: TGTGCCGCCGGGGCTGACGGGGGATTC; v_call: TRBV10-3; clone_size: many; d_call: -; j_call: TRBJ1-2
cdr3_aa: CASSLGGAFTEAFF; cdr3_nt: TGTGCCAGCAGCTTAGGGGGCGCTTTCACTGAAGCTTTCTTT; v_call: TRBV7-9; clone_size: few; d_call: -; j_call: TRBJ1-1
cdr3_aa: CASDEGGGAEAFF; cdr3_nt: TGTGCCAGCGACGAAGGAGGGGGGGCTGAAGCTTTCTTT; v_call: TRBV6-1; clone_size: many; d_call: -; j_call: TRBJ1-1
cdr3_aa: CASSLATSGHQIEQFF; cdr3_nt: TGTGCCAGCAGCTTAGCAACTAGCGGACATCAAATTGAGCAGTTCTTC; v_call: TRBV7-2; clone_size: -; d_call: TRBD2; j_call: TRBJ2-1
cdr3_aa: CASSLSVNTEAFF; cdr3_nt: TGTGCCAGCAGCCTGTCGGTGAACACTGAAGCTTTCTTT; v_call: TRBV7-9; clone_size: many; d_call: -; j_call: TRBJ1-1
cdr3_aa: CASSQDPAQGALYGYTF; cdr3_nt: TGCGCCAGCAGCCAAGATCCCGCACAGGGGGCTCTCTATGGCTACACCTTC; v_call: TRBV4-1; clone_size: -; d_call: TRBD1; j_call: TRBJ1-2
cdr3_aa: CAMGQDQNTEAFF; cdr3_nt: TGTGCCATGGGACAGGATCAGAACACTGAAGCTTTCTTT; v_call: TRBV10-3; clone_size: -; d_call: TRBD1; j_call: TRBJ1-1
cdr3_aa: CASSEDVQETQYF; cdr3_nt: TGTGCCAGCAGCGAGGACGTCCAAGAGACCCAGTACTTC; v_call: TRBV28; clone_size: many; d_call: -; j_call: TRBJ2-5
cdr3_aa: CASGSGGPQRAQYF; cdr3_nt: TGTGCCAGCGGGAGCGGGGGGCCCCAGCGGGCCCAGTACTTC; v_call: TRBV28; clone_size: many; d_call: TRBD2; j_call: TRBJ2-5
cdr3_aa: CASSLRVTSSYEQYF; cdr3_nt: TGTGCCAGCAGCTTAAGGGTGACTAGCTCCTACGAGCAGTACTTC; v_call: TRBV7-2; clone_size: -; d_call: -; j_call: TRBJ2-7
cdr3_aa: CASSPRPVDSNTEAFF; cdr3_nt: TGTGCCAGCAGTCCCAGACCTGTAGACTCGAACACTGAAGCTTTCTTT; v_call: TRBV2; clone_size: few; d_call: -; j_call: TRBJ1-1
cdr3_aa: CASTTDPDLPQYF; cdr3_nt: TGTGCCAGCACAACGGATCCCGACTTGCCCCAGTACTTC; v_call: TRBV2; clone_size: many; d_call: -; j_call: TRBJ2-5
cdr3_aa: CSASGRAGYTGELFF; cdr3_nt: TGCAGTGCTAGCGGGAGGGCGGGATACACCGGGGAGCTGTTTTTT; v_call: TRBV20-1; clone_size: few; d_call: TRBD2; j_call: TRBJ2-2
cdr3_aa: CASSVSVPGNTIYF; cdr3_nt: TGTGCCAGCAGCGTGTCGGTTCCGGGAAACACCATATATTTT; v_call: TRBV9; clone_size: -; d_call: -; j_call: TRBJ1-3
cdr3_aa: CAWMSGGGNEKLFF; cdr3_nt: TGTGCCTGGATGAGTGGTGGCGGGAATGAAAAACTGTTTTTT; v_call: TRBV30; clone_size: few; d_call: -; j_call: TRBJ1-4
cdr3_aa: CASSLRTGSGNTIYF; cdr3_nt: TGCGCCAGCAGCCTCCGGACAGGGTCCGGAAACACCATATATTTT; v_call: TRBV4-1; clone_size: many; d_call: TRBD1; j_call: TRBJ1-3
cdr3_aa: CASSMGETAGGTNEKLFF; cdr3_nt: TGTGCCAGTAGTATGGGGGAGACCGCAGGCGGAACTAATGAAAAACTGTTTTTT; v_call: TRBV19; clone_size: many; d_call: -; j_call: TRBJ1-4
cdr3_aa: CASSVGGGHSYEQYF; cdr3_nt: TGTGCCAGCAGCGTAGGAGGTGGGCATTCCTACGAGCAGTACTTC; v_call: TRBV9; clone_size: -; d_call: -; j_call: TRBJ2-7
cdr3_aa: CVSSLGGFVYSNQPQHF; cdr3_nt: TGTGTCAGCAGTTTAGGAGGGTTTGTGTATAGCAATCAGCCCCAGCATTTT; v_call: TRBV28; clone_size: -; d_call: -; j_call: TRBJ1-5
cdr3_aa: CASSTETQYF; cdr3_nt: TGTGCCAGCTCAACGGAGACCCAGTACTTC; v_call: TRBV28; clone_size: many; d_call: -; j_call: TRBJ2-5